The 24 T cell receptor beta chains listed next were all sequenced from one sample in a study of T cells in Graves' hyperthyroidism and ophthalmopathy. The source material, RNA transcripts, was used to amplify TCR beta CDR3 regions. Carried out on the TCR CDR3, a first-round RT-PCR used the HTBI primer set. TCRdb re-analysed the multiplex PCR reads in MiXCR, keeping a single row per CDR3 protein. The table includes a few hundred thousand distinct CDR3 sequences, about 43% detected once. Sample: peripheral blood or thyroid tissue (not recorded which). Receptor source: a woman between 18 and 30 years old with Graves' hyperthyroidism.

The chain has TRBV11-1 and TRBJ1-2; D is unresolved. The germline gives CDR1 SGHAT, CDR2 FQDESV (reference sequence). This CDR3 contains 14 residues. V gave up 3 bases and J gave up 3 bases, with 11 bases separating them. The CDR3 protein is CASSLQFGDYGYTF. In DNA, the CDR3 is TGTGCCAGCAGCTTGCAATTCGGGGACTATGGCTACACCTTC.

The table lists this clonotype with a count of one. This may stem from a read error, because a much larger clone lies one nucleotide away. V usage is TRBV6-5 and J usage is TRBJ2-7, with TRBD2 as a possible D gene (5 bases). Looked up from germline, CDR1 is MNHEY and CDR2 is SVGAGI. There are 15 residues in the CDR3. In DNA, the CDR3 is TGTGCCAGCGAACCACTGGCAGAGGGCCGGTACGAGCAGTGCTTC. It encodes CASEPLAEGRYEQCF.

The V gene is TRBV12-3 or TRBV12-4, the J gene TRBJ1-4, with D perhaps TRBD1 (5 bases). The germline V and J ends were trimmed by 6 bases and 7 bases, with 21 bases remaining between them. The CDR3 length is 16 residues. The CDR3 bases are TGTGCCAGCAGCCCGGGACTGACAAGAAAAGGTGAAAAACTGTTTTTT. Amino acids: CASSPGLTRKGEKLFF.

The V and J genes are TRBV29-1 and TRBJ2-5; D is uncertain. The germline V gene has CDR1 SQVTM and CDR2 ANQGSEA. The V and J ends lost 4 bases and 6 bases respectively, with 12 bases between them. The CDR3 contains 12 residues. The CDR3: CSVVHLMQTQYF. The DNA for the CDR3 is TGCAGCGTTGTCCATTTGATGCAGACCCAGTACTTC.

This clonotype was observed at least ten times. The chain has TRBV19 and TRBJ2-6, with D hard to call. Per germline, CDR1 LNHDA and CDR2 SQIVND (reference sequence). The CDR3 has 14 residues. With 7 bases removed from V and 4 bases from J, the gap between germline ends came to 11 bases. The CDR3 spells CASKELAGANVLTF. CDR3 coding DNA: TGTGCCAGTAAGGAGCTGGCAGGGGCCAACGTCCTGACTTTC.

This clonotype has ten or more counts. This sequence joins TRBV2 and TRBJ1-2; D not certain. Trimming removed 5 bases at V and 4 bases at J, with 17 bases between. Germline CDR1 SNHLY, CDR2 FYNNEI. The CDR3 spans 15 residues. CDR3 protein: CASSTLLESTYGYTF. For the CDR3, the DNA is TGTGCCAGCAGTACCCTATTGGAGAGCACCTATGGCTACACCTTC.

The rearrangement joins TRBV20-1 to TRBJ1-1; tentative D call: TRBD1 (6 bases). Trimming pared 5 bases from V and 3 bases from J, leaving 16 bases between. Germline CDR1 DFQATT, CDR2 SNEGSKA (reference sequence). The CDR3 has 14 amino acids. The chain's CDR3 is CSAYGGEGDTEAFF. CDR3 bases: TGCAGTGCTTACGGGGGCGAAGGAGACACTGAAGCTTTCTTT.

This clonotype was found many times. The chain employs TRBV7-2 and TRBJ2-7; maybe TRBD1 (6 bases). V shed 3 bases and J shed 3 bases, with 12 bases lying between them. Germline V lookup: CDR1 SGHTA, CDR2 FQGNSA. This CDR3 has 14 amino acids. The CDR3 region is CASSFLDRYYEQYF. The CDR3 DNA follows: TGTGCCAGCAGCTTCTTGGACAGATACTACGAGCAGTACTTC.

In this sample, this clonotype turned up a few times. A much larger clone sits a single nucleotide away, making a read error possible. The chain is built from TRBV19 and TRBJ1-1; D gene unclear. Trimming removed 10 bases from V and 7 bases from J, with 13 bases in between. The CDR3 is 11 amino acids. Germline values: CDR1 LNHDA, CDR2 SQIVND (reference sequence). The CDR3, as DNA: TGTGCCACAGGCAGACCCGGTGAAGCTTTCTTT. It is translated as CATGRPGEAFF.

The sample holds many counts of this clonotype. The chain employs TRBV2 and TRBJ2-2; tentative D call: TRBD2 (6 bases). The V end was cut by 5 bases, the J end by 0 bases, with 19 bases between. The CDR3 spans 18 residues. Germline V gene lookup returns CDR1 SNHLY and CDR2 FYNNEI. For the CDR3, the DNA is TGTGCCAGCAGTCGTCCGGGACTTCTACACGCGAACACCGGGGAGCTGTTTTTT. Protein sequence: CASSRPGLLHANTGELFF. The full variable domain, with the rest looked up from reference TRBV2 and TRBJ2-2, is EPEVTQTPSHQVTQMGQEVILRCVPISNHLYFYWYRQILGQKVEFLVSFYNNEISEKSEIFDDQFSVERPDGSNFTLKIRSTKLEDSAMYFCASSRPGLLHANTGELFFGEGSRLTVL.

This clonotype was seen many times. J is TRBJ1-5 and V is TRBV6-1, with D perhaps TRBD1 (6 bases). The CDR3 extends over 17 amino acids. V was shortened by 0 bases and J by 4 bases, with 16 bases between the two germline ends. Germline lookup yields CDR1 MNHNS and CDR2 SASEGT. CDR3 in amino acids: CASSEALQGLRNQPQHF. CDR3 nucleotide sequence: TGTGCCAGCAGTGAAGCGCTTCAGGGGCTCAGGAATCAGCCCCAGCATTTT.

CDR3 DNA sequence: TGCAGTGCTAGGGGGACTAGCGGGAGGGAGACCCAGCATTTT. This gives the protein CSARGTSGRETQHF. V and J are TRBV20-1 and TRBJ1-5; D possibly corresponds to TRBD1 (5 bases). CDR3 length: 14 amino acids. In germline, CDR1 is DFQATT, CDR2 SNEGSKA (reference sequence). Trimming took off 3 bases at V and 11 bases at J, with 20 bases between the two ends.

To note about this clonotype: The junction shows a germline mismatch at one end, possibly a read error. The chain couples TRBV7-2 to TRBJ2-5; 10 bases fit TRBD2. The CDR3 has 16 amino acids. CDR1 and CDR2 (germline): SGHTA, FQGNSA. This CDR3 is CASGLASGRRDGTQYF. DNA of the CDR3: TGTGCCAGCGGCTTAGCTAGCGGGAGAAGGGATGGGACCCAGTACTTC.

The V call is TRBV20-1, the J call TRBJ1-4; D is unresolved. Trimming took off 0 bases at V and 6 bases at J, with 8 bases between the two ends. The CDR3 extends over 13 amino acids. CDR1 DFQATT and CDR2 SNEGSKA come from the germline V gene (reference sequence). CDR3 coding DNA: TGCAGTGCTAGAGATGGGGAGGATGAAAAACTGTTTTTT. As protein: CSARDGEDEKLFF.

The chain has TRBV19 and TRBJ2-1, with TRBD1 identical over 8 bases. Trimming took 6 bases from V and 3 from J; bases not matched to a gene: 4. CDR1 is LNHDA, CDR2 SQIVND, per germline (reference sequence). The CDR3 sequence is 14 residues long. DNA of the CDR3: TGTGCCAGTAGGCGGACAGGGTACTACAATGAGCAGTTCTTC. It specifies CASRRTGYYNEQFF.

This clonotype was seen once. The chain couples TRBV5-1 to TRBJ1-5, with D perhaps matching TRBD1 (5 bases). This CDR3 is built from 17 residues. Germline V lookup: CDR1 SGHRS, CDR2 YFSETQ. Deletions cut 4 bases from V and 14 bases from J, with 31 bases between. The DNA of the CDR3 is TGCGCCAGCAGCGCCGGAGGGACTAGCGGGAGATCACGTTACGAGCATTTT. Encoded protein: CASSAGGTSGRSRYEHF.

The V gene is TRBV10-3, the J gene TRBJ1-2, with D possibly matching TRBD1 (6 bases). V lost 3 bases to trimming and J lost 5 bases, with 10 bases between them. The CDR3 totals 13 residues. Germline V CDR1 and CDR2: ENHRY, SYGVKD. The CDR3 region has the DNA TGTGCCATCAGTGAAGGGGGGGGTTATGGCTACACCTTC. It translates to CAISEGGGYGYTF.

Ten or more counts support this clonotype. The V gene is TRBV29-1, the J gene TRBJ2-5; no clear D gene. Trimming removed 1 base at V and 5 bases at J, with 11 bases between. The germline CDR1 and CDR2 sequences are SQVTM and ANQGSEA. The CDR3 has 13 amino acids. The CDR3 DNA is TGCAGCGTTGAAGGAGCAGAGGAGGAGACCCAGTACTTC. Residues: CSVEGAEEETQYF.

With regard to this clonotype: A much larger clonotype is one base distant, so this may be a read error. The chain employs TRBV5-1 and TRBJ1-5; D is ambiguous. Per germline, CDR1 SGHRS and CDR2 YFSETQ. The CDR3 extends over 15 amino acids. CDR3 region: CASSPLEGRNQPRHF. DNA of the CDR3: TGCGCCAGCTCCCCCCTGGAGGGCCGCAATCAGCCCCGGCATTTT. The complete variable domain, with remaining parts taken from reference TRBV5-1 and TRBJ1-5, reads KAGVTQTPRYLIKTRGQQVTLSCSPISGHRSVSWYQQTPGQGLQFLFEYFSETQRNKGNFPGRFSGRQFSNSRSEMNVSTLELGDSALYLCASSPLEGRNQPRHFGDGTRLSIL.

This clonotype occurred once. V and J are TRBV29-1 and TRBJ1-4; weak D call: TRBD1 (6 bases). This CDR3 comprises 14 residues. Germline V gene sequence: CDR1 SQVTM, CDR2 ANQGSEA. The V end was cut by 6 bases, the J end by 8 bases, with 19 bases between. DNA for the CDR3: TGCAGCGTCCTTGAAGAGGTCAGGGGAGAAAAACTGTTTTTT. Protein product: CSVLEEVRGEKLFF.

The CDR3 protein is CSARDRFGFTF. In DNA form, the CDR3 reads TGCAGTGCTAGAGATCGCTTTGGATTCACCTTC. The chain employs TRBV20-1 and TRBJ1-2; D unresolved. The V gene's germline CDR1 is DFQATT and CDR2 SNEGSKA (reference sequence). The V end lost 0 bases, the J end lost 13 bases, and 12 bases lay between the germline ends. The CDR3 consists of 11 residues.

This clonotype has ten or more counts. The gene calls are TRBV2 and TRBJ2-6; the D gene is possibly TRBD2 (5 bases). V was pared by 7 bases and J by 0 bases, with 19 bases between. The germline V gene has CDR1 SNHLY and CDR2 FYNNEI. This CDR3 contains 18 residues. The CDR3 DNA reads TGTGCCAGCACGGGAACTAGACGAGAGAGCTCTGGGGCCAACGTCCTGACTTTC. It is translated as CASTGTRRESSGANVLTF.

This chain connects TRBV7-6 to TRBJ2-7; 11 bases match TRBD2. The last part of the DNA fits TRBJ2-1 better; the J call may be wrong. The CDR3 length is 17 residues. Germline V gives CDR1 SGHVS, CDR2 FNYEAQ. The CDR3 DNA reads as TGTGCCAGCAGCTCAAAGTTTGTGGGTAGCGGGAGGGCCGGGCAGTTCTTC. Amino acids: CASSSKFVGSGRAGQFF.

The chain recombines TRBV6-2 or TRBV6-3 with TRBJ2-7, with TRBD2 identical over 15 bases. From germline, CDR1 is MNHEY and CDR2 SVGEGT. This CDR3 region has 16 residues. Trimming took 5 bases from V and 7 from J; bases not matched to a gene: 9. CDR3 in DNA: TGTGCCAGCAGTCCGTGGACTAGCGGGAGGGCCGGGGAGCAGTACTTC. Amino acid sequence: CASSPWTSGRAGEQYF.